Reported below is one T cell receptor (beta chain). Its target is not known. The CDR3 is 14 amino acids. Trimming stripped 10 bases from V and 0 bases from J, with 17 bases between. In germline, CDR1 is SGHTS, CDR2 YDEGEE. This entry comes from a study of beta chain features in type 1 diabetes. Study-wide points: For Type 1 diabetes patients, all four CD4+ subsets carried TCRB CDR3s that were moderately but significantly shorter.

All of the isolated RNA was reverse transcribed, so expressed TCRB transcripts were sequenced. Clones were sequenced by immunoSEQ multiplex PCR, and TCRdb holds only the in-frame ones, with some missing. This table has around 20,000 clones, about 69% appearing once. The rearrangement uses TRBV5-8 and TRBJ2-7; D is perhaps TRBD2 (6 bases). The sequence came from a young man with type 1 diabetes. Sequences were obtained from Tregs from blood. The CDR3 loop is CAASWTGASYEQYF. The CDR3 coding sequence is TGTGCCGCATCTTGGACGGGAGCCTCCTACGAGCAGTACTTC. Full variable domain (missing parts from reference TRBV5-8 and TRBJ2-7): EAGVTQSPTHLIKTRGQQATLRCSPISGHTSVYWYQQALGLGLQFLLWYDEGEERNRGNFPPRFSGRQFPNYSSELNVNALELEDSALYLCAASWTGASYEQYFGPGTRLTVT.